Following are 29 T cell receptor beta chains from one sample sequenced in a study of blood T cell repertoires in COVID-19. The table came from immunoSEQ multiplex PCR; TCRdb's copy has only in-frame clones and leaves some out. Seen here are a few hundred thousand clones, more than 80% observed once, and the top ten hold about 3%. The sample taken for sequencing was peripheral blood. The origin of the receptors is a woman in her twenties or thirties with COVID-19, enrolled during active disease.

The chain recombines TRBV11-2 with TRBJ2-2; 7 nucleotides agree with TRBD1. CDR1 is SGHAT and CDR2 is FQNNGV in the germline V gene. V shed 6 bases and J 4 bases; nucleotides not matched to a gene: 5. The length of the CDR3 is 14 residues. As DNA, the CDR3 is TGTGCCAGCAGGGGTCACAGGGGCACCGGGGAGCTGTTTTTT. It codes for CASRGHRGTGELFF.

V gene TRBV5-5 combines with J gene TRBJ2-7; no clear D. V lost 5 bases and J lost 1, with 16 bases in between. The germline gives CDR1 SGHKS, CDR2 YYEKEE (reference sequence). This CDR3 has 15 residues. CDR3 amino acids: CASSDDPIGSYEQYF. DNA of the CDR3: TGTGCCAGCAGTGATGACCCTATCGGGTCCTACGAGCAGTACTTC. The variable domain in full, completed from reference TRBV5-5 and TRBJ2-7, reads DAGVTQSPTHLIKTRGQQVTLRCSPISGHKSVSWYQQVLGQGPQFIFQYYEKEERGRGNFPDRFSARQFPNYSSELNVNALLLGDSALYLCASSDDPIGSYEQYFGPGTRLTVT.

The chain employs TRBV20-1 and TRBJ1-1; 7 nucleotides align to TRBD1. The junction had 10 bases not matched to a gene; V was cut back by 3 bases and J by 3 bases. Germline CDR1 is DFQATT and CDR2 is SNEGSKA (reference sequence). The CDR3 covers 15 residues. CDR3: CSASAVFQGDTEAFF. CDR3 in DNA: TGCAGTGCTAGTGCCGTATTCCAGGGGGACACTGAAGCTTTCTTT.

CDR3 coding DNA: TGTGCCAGCAGACGTAGCGGGGGGACTTACGGTGAGCAGTTCTTC. Amino acids: CASRRSGGTYGEQFF. The V call is TRBV7-2, the J call TRBJ2-1, with 10 bases matching TRBD2. With 6 bases clipped from V and 9 bases from J, the junction kept 11 bases outside the gene matches. Germline V lookup: CDR1 SGHTA, CDR2 FQGNSA. This CDR3 has 15 amino acids.

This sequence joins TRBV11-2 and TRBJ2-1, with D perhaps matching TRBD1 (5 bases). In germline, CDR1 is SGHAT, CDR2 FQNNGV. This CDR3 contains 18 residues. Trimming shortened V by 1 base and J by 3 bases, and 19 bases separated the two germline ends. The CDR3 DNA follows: TGTGCCAGCAGCTTAGGGGGCTCAGGGCAGGTGAGCTACAATGAGCAGTTCTTC. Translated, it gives CASSLGGSGQVSYNEQFF.

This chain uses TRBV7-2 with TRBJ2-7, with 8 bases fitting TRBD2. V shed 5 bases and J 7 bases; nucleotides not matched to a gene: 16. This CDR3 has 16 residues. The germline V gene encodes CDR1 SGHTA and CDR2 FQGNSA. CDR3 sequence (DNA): TGTGCCAGCAGCCCACCAGCGGGGGACCCCCTCGGGGAGCAGTACTTC. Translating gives CASSPPAGDPLGEQYF.

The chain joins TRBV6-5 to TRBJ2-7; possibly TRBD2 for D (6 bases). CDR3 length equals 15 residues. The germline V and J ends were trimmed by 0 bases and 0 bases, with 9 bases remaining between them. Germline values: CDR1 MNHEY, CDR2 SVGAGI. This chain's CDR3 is CASSYSGGLSYEQYF. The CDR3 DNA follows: TGTGCCAGCAGTTACTCGGGGGGACTCTCCTACGAGCAGTACTTC.

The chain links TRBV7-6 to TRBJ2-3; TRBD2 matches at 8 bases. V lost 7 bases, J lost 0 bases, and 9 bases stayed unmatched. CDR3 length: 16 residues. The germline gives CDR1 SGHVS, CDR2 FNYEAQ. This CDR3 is CASTDQAGDSTDTQYF. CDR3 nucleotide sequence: TGTGCCAGCACCGACCAAGCGGGAGATAGCACAGATACGCAGTATTTT.

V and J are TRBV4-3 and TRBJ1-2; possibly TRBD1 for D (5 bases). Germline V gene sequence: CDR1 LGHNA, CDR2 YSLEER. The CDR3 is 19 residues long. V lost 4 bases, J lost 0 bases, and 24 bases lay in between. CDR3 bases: TGCGCCAGCAGCCCCGAGTGGGAGGGCCGGGGCTTGACTAACTATGGCTACACCTTC. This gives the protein CASSPEWEGRGLTNYGYTF.

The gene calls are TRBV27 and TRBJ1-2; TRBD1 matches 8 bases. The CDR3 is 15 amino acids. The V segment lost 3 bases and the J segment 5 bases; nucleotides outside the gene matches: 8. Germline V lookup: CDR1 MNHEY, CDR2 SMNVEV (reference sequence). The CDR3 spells CASSFVSTGAYGYTF. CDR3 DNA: TGTGCCAGCAGTTTTGTTTCGACAGGGGCTTATGGCTACACCTTC.

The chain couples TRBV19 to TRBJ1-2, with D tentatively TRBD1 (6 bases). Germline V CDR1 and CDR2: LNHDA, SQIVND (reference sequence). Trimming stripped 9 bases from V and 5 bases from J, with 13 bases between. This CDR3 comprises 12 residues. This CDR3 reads CASRTDPYGYTF. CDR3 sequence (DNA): TGTGCCAGCCGGACAGACCCGTATGGCTACACCTTC.

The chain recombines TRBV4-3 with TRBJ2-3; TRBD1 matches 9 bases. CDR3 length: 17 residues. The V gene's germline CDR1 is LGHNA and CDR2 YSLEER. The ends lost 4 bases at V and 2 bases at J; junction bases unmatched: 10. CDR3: CASSRNSGQGFTDTQYF. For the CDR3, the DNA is TGCGCCAGCAGCCGAAATAGCGGACAGGGGTTCACAGATACGCAGTATTTT.

This chain's CDR3 is CASSYGMGETQYF. The DNA of the CDR3 is TGTGCCAGCAGCTACGGGATGGGAGAGACCCAGTACTTC. The chain recombines TRBV11-2 with TRBJ2-5; D perhaps matches TRBD2 (5 bases). The CDR3 runs to 13 residues. Germline lookup yields CDR1 SGHAT and CDR2 FQNNGV. With 4 bases removed from V and 4 bases from J, the gap between germline ends came to 10 bases. Full variable domain (outside the CDR3, taken from reference TRBV11-2 and TRBJ2-5): EAGVAQSPRYKIIEKRQSVAFWCNPISGHATLYWYQQILGQGPKLLIQFQNNGVVDDSQLPKDRFSAERLKGVDSTLKIQPAKLEDSAVYLCASSYGMGETQYFGPGTRLLVL.

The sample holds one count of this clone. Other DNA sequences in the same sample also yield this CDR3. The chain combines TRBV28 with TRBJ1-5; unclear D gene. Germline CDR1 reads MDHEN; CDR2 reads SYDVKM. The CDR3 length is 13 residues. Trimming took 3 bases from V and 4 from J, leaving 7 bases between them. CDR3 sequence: CASSLRDNQPQHF. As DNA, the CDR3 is TGTGCCAGCAGTTTGCGGGATAATCAGCCCCAGCATTTT.

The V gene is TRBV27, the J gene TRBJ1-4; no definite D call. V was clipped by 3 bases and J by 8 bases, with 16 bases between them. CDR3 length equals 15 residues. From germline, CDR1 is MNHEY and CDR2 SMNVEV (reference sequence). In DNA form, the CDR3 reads TGTGCCAGCAGTTTGGGTGGCGGGGTCGTAGAAAAACTGTTTTTT. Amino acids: CASSLGGGVVEKLFF.

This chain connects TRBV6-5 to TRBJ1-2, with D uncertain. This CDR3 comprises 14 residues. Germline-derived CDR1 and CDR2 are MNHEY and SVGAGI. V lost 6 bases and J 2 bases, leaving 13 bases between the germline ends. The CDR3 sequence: CASRGVDGNYGYTF. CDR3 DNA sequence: TGTGCCAGCAGGGGAGTCGACGGGAACTATGGCTACACCTTC.

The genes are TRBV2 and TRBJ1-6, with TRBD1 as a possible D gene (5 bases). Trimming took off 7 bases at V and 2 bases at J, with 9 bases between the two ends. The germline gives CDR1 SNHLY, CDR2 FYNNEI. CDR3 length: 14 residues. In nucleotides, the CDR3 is TGTGCCAGCAAGACAGACGCCTATAATTCACCCCTCCACTTT. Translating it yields CASKTDAYNSPLHF.

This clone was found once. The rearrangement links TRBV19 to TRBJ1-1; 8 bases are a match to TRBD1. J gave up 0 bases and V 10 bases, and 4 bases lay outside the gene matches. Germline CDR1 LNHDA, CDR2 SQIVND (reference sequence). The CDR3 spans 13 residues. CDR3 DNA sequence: TGTGCCATCTCGACAGGGGTGAACACTGAAGCTTTCTTT. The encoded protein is CAISTGVNTEAFF.

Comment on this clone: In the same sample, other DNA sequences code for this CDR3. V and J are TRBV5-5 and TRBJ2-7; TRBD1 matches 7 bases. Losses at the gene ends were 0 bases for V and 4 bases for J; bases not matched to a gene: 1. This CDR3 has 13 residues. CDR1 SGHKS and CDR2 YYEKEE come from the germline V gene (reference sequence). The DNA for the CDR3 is TGTGCCAGCAGCTTGGACAGGGGATACGAGCAGTACGTC. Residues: CASSLDRGYEQYV.

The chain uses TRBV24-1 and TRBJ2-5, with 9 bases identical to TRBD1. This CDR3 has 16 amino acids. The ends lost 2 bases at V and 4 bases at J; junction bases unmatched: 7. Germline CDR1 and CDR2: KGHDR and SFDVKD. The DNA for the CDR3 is TGTGCCACCAGTGATTGGAACAGGGGGCGACGAGAGACCCAGTACTTC. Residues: CATSDWNRGRRETQYF.

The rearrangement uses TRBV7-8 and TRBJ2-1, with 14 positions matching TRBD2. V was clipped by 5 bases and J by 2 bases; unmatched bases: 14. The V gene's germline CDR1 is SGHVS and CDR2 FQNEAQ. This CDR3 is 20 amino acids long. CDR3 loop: CASSHSPGLAGGGPYNEQFF. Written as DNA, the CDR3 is TGTGCCAGCAGCCACAGTCCCGGACTAGCGGGAGGCGGGCCCTACAATGAGCAGTTCTTC.

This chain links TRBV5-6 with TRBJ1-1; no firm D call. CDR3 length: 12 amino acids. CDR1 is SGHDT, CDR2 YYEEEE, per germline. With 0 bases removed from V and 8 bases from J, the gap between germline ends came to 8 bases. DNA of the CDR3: TGTGCCAGCAGCTTGGCCAGTTGGGAAGCTTTCTTT. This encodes CASSLASWEAFF.

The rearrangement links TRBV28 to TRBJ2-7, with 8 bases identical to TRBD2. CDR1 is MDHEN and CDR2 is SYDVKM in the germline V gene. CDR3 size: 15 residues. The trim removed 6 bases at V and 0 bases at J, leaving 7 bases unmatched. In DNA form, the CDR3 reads TGTGCCAGCAGAGCAGCGGGGGCAGACTCCTACGAGCAGTACTTC. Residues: CASRAAGADSYEQYF.

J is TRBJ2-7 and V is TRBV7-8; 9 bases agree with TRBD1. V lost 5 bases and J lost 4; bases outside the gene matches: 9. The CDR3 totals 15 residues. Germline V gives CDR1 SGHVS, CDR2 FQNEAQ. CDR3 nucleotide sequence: TGTGCCAGCAGCCGACCGGGACAGGGAAATTACGAGCAGTACTTC. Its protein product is CASSRPGQGNYEQYF.

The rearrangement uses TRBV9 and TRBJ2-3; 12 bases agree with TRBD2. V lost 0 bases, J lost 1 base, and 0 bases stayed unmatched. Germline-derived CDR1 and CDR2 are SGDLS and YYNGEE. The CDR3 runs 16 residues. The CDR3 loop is CASSVGTSGGTDTQYF. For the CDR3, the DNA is TGTGCCAGCAGCGTAGGGACTAGCGGGGGCACAGATACGCAGTATTTT. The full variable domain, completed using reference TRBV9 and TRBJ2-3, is DSGVTQTPKHLITATGQRVTLRCSPRSGDLSVYWYQQSLDQGLQFLIQYYNGEERAKGNILERFSAQQFPDLHSELNLSSLELGDSALYFCASSVGTSGGTDTQYFGPGTRLTVL.

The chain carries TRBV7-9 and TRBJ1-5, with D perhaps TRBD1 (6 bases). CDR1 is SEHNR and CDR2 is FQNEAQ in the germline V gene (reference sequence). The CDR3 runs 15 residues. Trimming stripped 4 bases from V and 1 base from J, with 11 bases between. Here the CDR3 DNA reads TGTGCCAGCAGCTCCGGACAGCTGAGCAATCAGCCCCAGCATTTT. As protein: CASSSGQLSNQPQHF.

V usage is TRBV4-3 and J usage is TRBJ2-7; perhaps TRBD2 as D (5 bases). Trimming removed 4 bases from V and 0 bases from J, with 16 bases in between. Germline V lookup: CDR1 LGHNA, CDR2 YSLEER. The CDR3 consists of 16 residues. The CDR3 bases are TGCGCCAGCAGCCTACCGGGTGGGAGTCCCTCCTACGAGCAGTACGTC. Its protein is CASSLPGGSPSYEQYV.

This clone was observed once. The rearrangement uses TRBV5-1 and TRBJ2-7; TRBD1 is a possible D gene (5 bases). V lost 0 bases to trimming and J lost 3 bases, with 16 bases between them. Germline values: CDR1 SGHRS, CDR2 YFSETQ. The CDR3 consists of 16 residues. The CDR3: CASSLVDWTTFYEQYF. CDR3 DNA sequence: TGCGCCAGCAGCTTGGTTGACTGGACAACTTTCTACGAGCAGTACTTC.

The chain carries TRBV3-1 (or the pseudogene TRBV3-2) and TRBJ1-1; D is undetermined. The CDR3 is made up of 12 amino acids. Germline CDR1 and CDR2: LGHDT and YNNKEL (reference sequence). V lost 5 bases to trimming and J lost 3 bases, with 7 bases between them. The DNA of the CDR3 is TGTGCCAGCAGCTTACAAGACACTGAAGCTTTCTTT. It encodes CASSLQDTEAFF.